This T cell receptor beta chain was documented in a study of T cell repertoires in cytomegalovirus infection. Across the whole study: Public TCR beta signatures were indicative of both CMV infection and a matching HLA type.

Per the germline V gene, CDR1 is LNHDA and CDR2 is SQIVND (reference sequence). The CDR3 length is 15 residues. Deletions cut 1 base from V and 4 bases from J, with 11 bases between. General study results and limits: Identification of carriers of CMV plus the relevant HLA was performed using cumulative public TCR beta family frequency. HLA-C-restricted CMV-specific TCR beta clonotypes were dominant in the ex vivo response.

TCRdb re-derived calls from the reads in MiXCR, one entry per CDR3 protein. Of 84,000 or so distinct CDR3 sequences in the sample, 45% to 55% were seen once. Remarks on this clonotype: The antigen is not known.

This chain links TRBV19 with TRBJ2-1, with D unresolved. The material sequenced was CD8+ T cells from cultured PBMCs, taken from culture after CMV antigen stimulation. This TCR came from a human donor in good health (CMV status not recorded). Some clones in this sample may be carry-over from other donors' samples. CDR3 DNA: TGTGCCAGTAGTATAGTCCCGGGCCCATACAATGAGCAGTTCTTC. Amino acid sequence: CASSIVPGPYNEQFF.